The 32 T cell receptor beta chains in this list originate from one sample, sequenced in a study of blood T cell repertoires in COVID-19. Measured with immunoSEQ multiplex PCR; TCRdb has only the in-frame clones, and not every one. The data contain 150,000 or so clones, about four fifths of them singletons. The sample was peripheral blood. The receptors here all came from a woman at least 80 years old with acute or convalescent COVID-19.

CDR3 in DNA: TGTGCCAGCAGCTTAACGGACGGGGTCACTGAAGCTTTCTTT. Its translation: CASSLTDGVTEAFF. The chain joins TRBV7-8 to TRBJ1-1, with D unclear. CDR3 size: 14 residues. Germline CDR1 SGHVS, CDR2 FQNEAQ. V lost 2 bases, J lost 4 bases, and 11 bases lay in between.

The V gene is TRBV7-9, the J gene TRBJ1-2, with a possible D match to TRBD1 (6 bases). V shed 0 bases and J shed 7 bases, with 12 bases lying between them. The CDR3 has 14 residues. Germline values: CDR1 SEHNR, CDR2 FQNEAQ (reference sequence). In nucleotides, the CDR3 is TGTGCCAGCAGCTTAGCGTGGGGGCCGGGTGGCTACACCTTC. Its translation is CASSLAWGPGGYTF.

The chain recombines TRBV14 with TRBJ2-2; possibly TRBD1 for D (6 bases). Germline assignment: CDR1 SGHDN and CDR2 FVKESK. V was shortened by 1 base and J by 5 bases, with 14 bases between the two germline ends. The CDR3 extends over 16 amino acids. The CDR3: CASSQAVDSETGELFF. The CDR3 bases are TGTGCCAGCAGCCAAGCTGTGGACAGTGAGACCGGGGAGCTGTTTTTT. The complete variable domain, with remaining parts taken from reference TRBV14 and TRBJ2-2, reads EAGVTQFPSHSVIEKGQTVTLRCDPISGHDNLYWYRRVMGKEIKFLLHFVKESKQDESGMPNNRFLAERTGGTYSTLKVQPAELEDSGVYFCASSQAVDSETGELFFGEGSRLTVL.

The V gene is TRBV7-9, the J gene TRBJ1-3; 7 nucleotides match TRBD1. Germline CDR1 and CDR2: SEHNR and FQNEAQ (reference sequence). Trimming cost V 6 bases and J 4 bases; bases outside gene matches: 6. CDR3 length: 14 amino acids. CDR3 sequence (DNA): TGTGCCAGCAGGCTCACAGGGGAGGGAAACACCATATATTTT. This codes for CASRLTGEGNTIYF. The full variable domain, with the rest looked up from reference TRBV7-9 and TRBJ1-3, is DTGVSQNPRHKITKRGQNVTFRCDPISEHNRLYWYRQTLGQGPEFLTYFQNEAQLEKSRLLSDRFSAERPKGSFSTLEIQRTEQGDSAMYLCASRLTGEGNTIYFGEGSWLTVV.

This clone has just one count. CDR3 in DNA: TGCGCCAGCAGCCTCACCCGGGGGGGGGCCGAGGTCGAAAAACTGTTTTTT. Translated: CASSLTRGGAEVEKLFF. The chain couples TRBV5-1 to TRBJ1-4; weak D call: TRBD1 (6 bases). CDR3 length equals 17 residues. V was trimmed by 4 bases and J by 8 bases, leaving 24 bases between them. Germline CDR1 SGHRS, CDR2 YFSETQ.

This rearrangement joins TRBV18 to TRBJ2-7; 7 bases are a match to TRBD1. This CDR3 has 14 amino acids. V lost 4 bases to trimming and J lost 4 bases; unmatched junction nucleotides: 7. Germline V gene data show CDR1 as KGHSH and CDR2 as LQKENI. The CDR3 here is CASSLSTGFYEQYF. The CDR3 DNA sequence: TGTGCCAGCTCACTCTCGACAGGGTTTTACGAGCAGTACTTC. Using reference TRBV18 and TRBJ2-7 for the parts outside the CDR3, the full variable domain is NAGVMQNPRHLVRRRGQEARLRCSPMKGHSHVYWYRQLPEEGLKFMVYLQKENIIDESGMPKERFSAEFPKEGPSILRIQQVVRGDSAAYFCASSLSTGFYEQYFGPGTRLTVT.

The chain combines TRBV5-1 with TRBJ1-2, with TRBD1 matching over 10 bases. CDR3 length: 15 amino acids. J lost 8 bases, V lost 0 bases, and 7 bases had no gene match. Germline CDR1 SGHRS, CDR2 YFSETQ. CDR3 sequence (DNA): TGCGCCAGCAGCTTGGCCGGGACAGGGGCGGGCGGCTACACCTTC. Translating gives CASSLAGTGAGGYTF.

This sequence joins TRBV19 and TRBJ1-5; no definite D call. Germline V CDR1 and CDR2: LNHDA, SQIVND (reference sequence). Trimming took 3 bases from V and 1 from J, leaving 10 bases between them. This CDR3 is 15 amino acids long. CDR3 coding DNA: TGTGCCAGTAGTATGGACGGGAAAAGCAATCAGCCCCAGCATTTT. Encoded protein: CASSMDGKSNQPQHF. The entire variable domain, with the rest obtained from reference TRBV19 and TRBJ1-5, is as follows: DGGITQSPKYLFRKEGQNVTLSCEQNLNHDAMYWYRQDPGQGLRLIYYSQIVNDFQKGDIAEGYSVSREKKESFPLTVTSAQKNPTAFYLCASSMDGKSNQPQHFGDGTRLSIL.

CDR3 in DNA: TGCGCCAGCAGCCACCCCTACGGACAGGGGAAACACACTGAAGCTTTCTTT. Encoded protein: CASSHPYGQGKHTEAFF. This chain links TRBV4-1 with TRBJ1-1, with 9 bases matching TRBD1. The junction had 11 bases not matched to a gene; V was cut back by 3 bases and J by 3 bases. The CDR3 sequence is 17 residues long. CDR1 is MGHRA, CDR2 YSYEKL, per germline.

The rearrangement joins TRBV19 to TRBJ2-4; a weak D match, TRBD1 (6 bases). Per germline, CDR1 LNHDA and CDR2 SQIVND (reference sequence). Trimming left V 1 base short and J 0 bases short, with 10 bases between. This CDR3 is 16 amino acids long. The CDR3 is CASSIGAGVAKNIQYF. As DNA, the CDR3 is TGTGCCAGTAGTATAGGGGCAGGGGTAGCCAAAAACATTCAGTACTTC. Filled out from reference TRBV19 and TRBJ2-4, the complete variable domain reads DGGITQSPKYLFRKEGQNVTLSCEQNLNHDAMYWYRQDPGQGLRLIYYSQIVNDFQKGDIAEGYSVSREKKESFPLTVTSAQKNPTAFYLCASSIGAGVAKNIQYFGAGTRLSVL.

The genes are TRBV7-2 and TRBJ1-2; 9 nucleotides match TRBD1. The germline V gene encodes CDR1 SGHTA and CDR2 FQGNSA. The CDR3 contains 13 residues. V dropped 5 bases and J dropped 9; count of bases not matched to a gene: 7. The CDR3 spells CASSVSGTGRYTF. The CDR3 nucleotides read TGTGCCAGCAGCGTGTCCGGGACAGGGCGCTACACCTTC.

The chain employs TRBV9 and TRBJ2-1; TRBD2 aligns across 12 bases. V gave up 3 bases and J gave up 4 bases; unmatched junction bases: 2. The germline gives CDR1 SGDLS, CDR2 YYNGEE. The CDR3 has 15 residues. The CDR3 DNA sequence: TGTGCCAGCAGCGCGACTAGCGGGGGATACAATGAGCAGTTCTTC. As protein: CASSATSGGYNEQFF.

This CDR3 is CAWSAGGTGANVLTF. The CDR3 DNA reads as TGTGCCTGGAGTGCAGGTGGCACTGGGGCCAACGTCCTGACTTTC. The chain employs TRBV30 and TRBJ2-6; D is unresolved. CDR1 is GTSNPN and CDR2 is SVGIG in the germline V gene (reference sequence). The CDR3 consists of 15 residues. V was clipped by 1 base and J by 2 bases, with 9 bases between them.

The CDR3 is CASSPTSSGVVDTQYF. In DNA, the CDR3 is TGTGCCAGCTCACCAACGTCTAGCGGGGTAGTAGATACGCAGTATTTT. The chain has TRBV18 and TRBJ2-3; 9 nucleotides line up with TRBD2. CDR1 and CDR2 from the germline V gene are KGHSH and LQKENI. The CDR3 has 16 amino acids. V dropped 2 bases and J dropped 5; count of bases not matched to a gene: 8.

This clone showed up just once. CDR3 sequence: CASSYSKGVEQYF. The CDR3 bases are TGTGCCAGCAGTTACTCGAAAGGGGTGGAGCAGTACTTC. The V and J genes are TRBV6-6 and TRBJ2-7; possible D gene TRBD1, 5 bases. The CDR3 is made up of 13 amino acids. The germline V gene has CDR1 MNHNY and CDR2 SVGAGI (reference sequence). The V gene lost 0 bases and the J gene lost 7 bases, with 10 bases spanning the gap.

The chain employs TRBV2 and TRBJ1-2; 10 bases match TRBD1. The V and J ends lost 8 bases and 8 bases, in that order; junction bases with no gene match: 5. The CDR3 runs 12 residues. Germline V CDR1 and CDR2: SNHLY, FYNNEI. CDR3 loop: CASSWDRGGYTF. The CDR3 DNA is TGTGCCAGCTCTTGGGACAGGGGAGGCTACACCTTC.

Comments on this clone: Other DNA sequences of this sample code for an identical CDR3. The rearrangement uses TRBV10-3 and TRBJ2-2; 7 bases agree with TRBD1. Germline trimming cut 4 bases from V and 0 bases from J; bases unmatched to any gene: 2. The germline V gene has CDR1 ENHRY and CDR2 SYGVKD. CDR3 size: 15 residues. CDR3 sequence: CAISGGTANTGELFF. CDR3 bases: TGTGCCATCAGTGGGGGGACAGCGAACACCGGGGAGCTGTTTTTT.

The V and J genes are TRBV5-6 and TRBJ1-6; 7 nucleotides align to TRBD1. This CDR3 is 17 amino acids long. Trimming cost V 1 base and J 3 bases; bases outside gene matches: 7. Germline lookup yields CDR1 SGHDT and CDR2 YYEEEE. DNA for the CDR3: TGTGCCAGCAGCTTGTCAAGCCAGGGGGACTATAATTCACCCCTCCACTTT. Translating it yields CASSLSSQGDYNSPLHF.

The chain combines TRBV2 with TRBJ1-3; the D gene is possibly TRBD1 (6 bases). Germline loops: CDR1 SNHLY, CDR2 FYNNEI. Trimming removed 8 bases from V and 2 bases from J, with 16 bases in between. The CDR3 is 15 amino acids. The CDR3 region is CASGGLQGAGNTIYF. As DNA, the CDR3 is TGTGCCAGCGGGGGCCTACAGGGAGCTGGAAACACCATATATTTT.

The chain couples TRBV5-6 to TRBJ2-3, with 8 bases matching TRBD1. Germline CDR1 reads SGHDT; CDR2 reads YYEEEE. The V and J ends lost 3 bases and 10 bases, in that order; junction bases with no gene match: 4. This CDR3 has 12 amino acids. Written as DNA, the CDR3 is TGTGCCAGCAGCTCCGACAGGGGACCGCAGTATTTT. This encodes CASSSDRGPQYF. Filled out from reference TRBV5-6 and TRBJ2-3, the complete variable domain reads DAGVTQSPTHLIKTRGQQVTLRCSPKSGHDTVSWYQQALGQGPQFIFQYYEEEERQRGNFPDRFSGHQFPNYSSELNVNALLLGDSALYLCASSSDRGPQYFGPGTRLTVL.

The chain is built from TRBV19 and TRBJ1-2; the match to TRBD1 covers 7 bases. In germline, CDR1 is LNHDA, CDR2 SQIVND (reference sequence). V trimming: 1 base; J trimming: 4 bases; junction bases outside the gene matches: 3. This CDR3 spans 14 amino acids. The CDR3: CASSIGTGSYGYTF. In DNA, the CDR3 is TGTGCCAGTAGTATAGGGACAGGATCCTATGGCTACACCTTC.

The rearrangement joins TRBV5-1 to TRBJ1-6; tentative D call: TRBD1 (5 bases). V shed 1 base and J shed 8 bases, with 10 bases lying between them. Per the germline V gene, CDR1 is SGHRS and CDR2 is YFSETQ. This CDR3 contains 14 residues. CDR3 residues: CASSLSGYDSPLHF. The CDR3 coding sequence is TGCGCCAGCAGCTTGTCAGGGTACGATTCACCCCTCCACTTT.

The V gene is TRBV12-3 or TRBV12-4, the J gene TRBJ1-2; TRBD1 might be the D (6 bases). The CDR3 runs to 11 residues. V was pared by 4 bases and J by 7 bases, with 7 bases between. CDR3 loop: CASSWGRGYTF. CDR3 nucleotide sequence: TGTGCCAGCAGTTGGGGGCGTGGCTACACCTTC.

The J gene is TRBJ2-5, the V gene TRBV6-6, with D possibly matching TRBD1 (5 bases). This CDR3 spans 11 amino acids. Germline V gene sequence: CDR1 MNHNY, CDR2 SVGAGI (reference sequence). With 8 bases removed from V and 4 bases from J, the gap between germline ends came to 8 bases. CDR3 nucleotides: TGTGCCAGCGACGACAGAGAGACCCAGTACTTC. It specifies CASDDRETQYF.

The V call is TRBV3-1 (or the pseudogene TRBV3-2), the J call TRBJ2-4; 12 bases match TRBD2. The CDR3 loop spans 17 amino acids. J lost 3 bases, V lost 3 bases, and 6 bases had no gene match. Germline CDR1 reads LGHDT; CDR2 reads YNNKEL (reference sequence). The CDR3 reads CASSHWSSGGDKNIQYF. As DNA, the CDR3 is TGTGCCAGCAGCCACTGGTCTAGCGGGGGGGACAAAAACATTCAGTACTTC.

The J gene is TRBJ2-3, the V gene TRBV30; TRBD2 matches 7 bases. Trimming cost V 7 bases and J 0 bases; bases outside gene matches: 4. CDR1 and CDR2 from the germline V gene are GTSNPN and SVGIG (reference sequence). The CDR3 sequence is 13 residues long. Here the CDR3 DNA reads TGTGCCTCGTCTAGCGGTAGCACAGATACGCAGTATTTT. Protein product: CASSSGSTDTQYF.

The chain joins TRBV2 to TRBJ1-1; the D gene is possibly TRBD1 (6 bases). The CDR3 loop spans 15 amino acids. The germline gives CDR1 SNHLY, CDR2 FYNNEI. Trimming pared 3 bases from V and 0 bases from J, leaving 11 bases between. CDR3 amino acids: CASSEREGVNTEAFF. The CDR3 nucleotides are TGTGCCAGCAGTGAGAGGGAGGGGGTGAACACTGAAGCTTTCTTT.

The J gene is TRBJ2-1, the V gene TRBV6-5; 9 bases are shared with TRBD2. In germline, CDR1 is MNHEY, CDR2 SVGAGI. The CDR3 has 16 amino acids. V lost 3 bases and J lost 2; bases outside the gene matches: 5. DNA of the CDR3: TGTGCCAGCAGTTATTCTAGGACTAGCGCCTACAATGAGCAGTTCTTC. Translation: CASSYSRTSAYNEQFF.

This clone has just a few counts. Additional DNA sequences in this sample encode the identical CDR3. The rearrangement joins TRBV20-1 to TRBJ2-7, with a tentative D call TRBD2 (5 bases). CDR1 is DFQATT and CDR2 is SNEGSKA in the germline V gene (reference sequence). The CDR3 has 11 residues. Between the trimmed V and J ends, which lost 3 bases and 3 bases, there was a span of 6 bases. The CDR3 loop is CSASRGYEQYF. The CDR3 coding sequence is TGCAGTGCTAGCCGGGGCTACGAGCAGTACTTC.

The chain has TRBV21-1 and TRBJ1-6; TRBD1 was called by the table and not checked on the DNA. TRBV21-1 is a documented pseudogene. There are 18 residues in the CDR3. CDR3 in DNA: TGTGCCAGCAGCAAAGTGAGGGGACAGAGCTCCTATAATTCACCCCTCCACTTT. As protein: CASSKVRGQSSYNSPLHF.

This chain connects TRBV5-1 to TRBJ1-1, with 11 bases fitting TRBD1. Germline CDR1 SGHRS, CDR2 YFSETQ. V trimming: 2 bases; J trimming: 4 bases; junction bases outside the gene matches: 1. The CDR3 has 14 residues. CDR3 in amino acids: CASSFGTGGTEAFF. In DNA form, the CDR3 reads TGCGCCAGCAGCTTTGGGACAGGGGGCACTGAAGCTTTCTTT.

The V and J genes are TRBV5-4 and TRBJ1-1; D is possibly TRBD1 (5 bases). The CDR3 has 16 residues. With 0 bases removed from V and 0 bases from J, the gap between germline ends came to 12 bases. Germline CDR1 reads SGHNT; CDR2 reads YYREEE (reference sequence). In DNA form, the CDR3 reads TGTGCCAGCAGCTTGGGTTGGGGCCTAATGAACACTGAAGCTTTCTTT. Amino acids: CASSLGWGLMNTEAFF.